This TCR beta chain was captured by sequencing in a study of blood T cell repertoires in COVID-19. This clone has a single count. The CDR3 is made up of 14 amino acids. Trimming stripped 7 bases from V and 4 bases from J, with 16 bases between. Germline V gene data show CDR1 as SGHAT and CDR2 as FQNNGV. Clones were sequenced by immunoSEQ multiplex PCR, and TCRdb holds only the in-frame ones, with some missing. This table holds around 140,000 clones, around 80% found once. This TCR was recovered from a man aged 50 to 59 with acute or convalescent COVID-19. Sequenced input: peripheral blood. V usage is TRBV11-2 and J usage is TRBJ1-1; D not certain. The CDR3 loop reads CASIRGGVSTEAFF. DNA for the CDR3: TGTGCCAGCATCCGTGGCGGGGTCAGCACTGAAGCTTTCTTT.